This T cell receptor (beta chain) is drawn from a study of cytomegalovirus exposure and HLA in healthy donors. This clone was observed a handful of times. Trimming took off 6 bases at V and 7 bases at J, with 16 bases between the two ends. This CDR3 region has 14 residues. The germline gives CDR1 SNHLY, CDR2 FYNNEI. The PCR employed 60 Vbeta primers together with 13 Jbeta primers. Produced via immunoSEQ multiplex PCR; TCRdb's table is partial and in-frame only. The data contain 120,000 to 150,000 clones, around three quarters of them singletons. The sample comprised PBMCs. This clonotype was obtained from a man aged 40-55 years in good health and CMV-seropositive. V usage is TRBV2 and J usage is TRBJ2-1; no clear D. The CDR3, as DNA: TGTGCCAGCAGGCGATCGTCACTTTTAAATGAGCAGTTCTTC. This translates into CASRRSSLLNEQFF.